This paragraph covers one T cell receptor (beta chain) sequence. This table comes from immunoSEQ multiplex PCR, and its TCRdb copy is limited to in-frame clones, with some not included. The table has 100,000 or so clones, roughly 94% seen once. Germline CDR1 is KGHSH and CDR2 is LQKENI. This CDR3 is built from 18 residues. V was pared by 4 bases and J by 4 bases, with 14 bases of the junction left unmatched. This sample is drawn from a study of control samples from healthy donors and cancer patients. Sequencing used blood. The rearrangement uses TRBV18 and TRBJ2-2, with 8 positions matching TRBD2. This sequence was found in a woman between 18 and 29 years old in good health. The CDR3: CASSQTLLAVESTGELFF. The CDR3 region has the DNA TGTGCCAGCTCACAGACTTTACTAGCGGTAGAATCCACCGGGGAGCTGTTTTTT. Variable domain in full (rest from reference TRBV18 and TRBJ2-2): NAGVMQNPRHLVRRRGQEARLRCSPMKGHSHVYWYRQLPEEGLKFMVYLQKENIIDESGMPKERFSAEFPKEGPSILRIQQVVRGDSAAYFCASSQTLLAVESTGELFFGEGSRLTVL.